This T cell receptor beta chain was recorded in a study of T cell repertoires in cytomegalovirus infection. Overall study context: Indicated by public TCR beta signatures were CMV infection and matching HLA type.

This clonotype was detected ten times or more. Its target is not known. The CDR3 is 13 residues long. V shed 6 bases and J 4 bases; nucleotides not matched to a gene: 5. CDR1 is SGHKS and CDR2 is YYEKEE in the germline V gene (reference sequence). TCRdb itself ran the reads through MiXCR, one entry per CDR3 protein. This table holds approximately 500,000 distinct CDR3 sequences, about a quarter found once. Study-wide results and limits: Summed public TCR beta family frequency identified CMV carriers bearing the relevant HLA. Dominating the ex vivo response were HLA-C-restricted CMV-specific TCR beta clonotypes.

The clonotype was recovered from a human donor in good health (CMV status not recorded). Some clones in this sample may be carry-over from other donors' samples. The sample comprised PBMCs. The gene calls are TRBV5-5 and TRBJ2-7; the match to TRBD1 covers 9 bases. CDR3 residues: CASTGQGTYEQYV. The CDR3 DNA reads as TGTGCCAGCACGGGACAGGGAACGTACGAGCAGTACGTC.